The 28 T cell receptor beta chains listed next were all sequenced from one sample in a study of long-term antiretroviral therapy in people with HIV. A v3.0 immunoSEQ assay was performed at survey level. Repertoires were generated with immunoSEQ multiplex PCR, while TCRdb's copy carries only in-frame clones and drops some. Of 15,000 to 20,000 clones listed, approximately 79% are singletons. This material consisted of unsorted PBMCs, taken 0.1 years after starting antiretroviral therapy. The origin of the receptors is a man between 18 and 35 years old with HIV.

This clone is categorized as medium-sized. The chain links TRBV19 to TRBJ1-6; D is possibly TRBD1 (5 bases). The V end lost 7 bases, the J end lost 5 bases, and 9 bases lay between the germline ends. From germline, CDR1 is LNHDA and CDR2 SQIVND (reference sequence). This CDR3 is built from 13 residues. CDR3 nucleotide sequence: TGTGCCAGTATCGGCAGGGATAATTCACCCCTCCACTTT. Translated, it gives CASIGRDNSPLHF.

This chain connects TRBV6-5 to TRBJ2-5; TRBD2 agrees at 10 bases. The germline CDR1 and CDR2 sequences are MNHEY and SVGAGI. V lost 10 bases to trimming and J lost 4 bases; unmatched junction nucleotides: 9. The CDR3 contains 14 residues. In DNA, the CDR3 is TGTGCCACCTCCTTAGCGGGGGGAGGAGAGACCCAGTACTTC. It specifies CATSLAGGGETQYF.

V and J are TRBV2 and TRBJ1-2; weak D call: TRBD1 (5 bases). V was shortened by 6 bases and J by 4 bases, with 15 bases between the two germline ends. CDR3 length equals 14 residues. Germline V gene sequence: CDR1 SNHLY, CDR2 FYNNEI. This CDR3 reads CASSLDNFGYGYTF. The CDR3 bases are TGTGCCAGCAGCCTGGACAATTTCGGCTATGGCTACACCTTC.

The chain combines TRBV6-6 with TRBJ2-3; 8 bases align to TRBD2. J gave up 1 base and V 8 bases, and 5 bases lay outside the gene matches. The germline V gene has CDR1 MNHNY and CDR2 SVGAGI (reference sequence). CDR3 length equals 14 residues. DNA of the CDR3: TGTGCCAGCCGAGGGACTAGGGGCACAGATACGCAGTATTTT. It codes for CASRGTRGTDTQYF.

The J gene is TRBJ1-5, the V gene TRBV15; D is perhaps TRBD1 (5 bases). Germline V lookup: CDR1 LNHNV, CDR2 YYDKDF (reference sequence). The ends were cut back, 1 base at V and 7 bases at J, with 11 bases in the middle. The CDR3 contains 14 residues. CDR3 protein: CATSRAAGGQPQHF. The CDR3 DNA is TGTGCCACCAGCAGAGCGGCCGGGGGGCAGCCCCAGCATTTT.

The chain joins TRBV18 to TRBJ1-1, with 8 positions matching TRBD1. The CDR3 is 13 amino acids. Germline V gene lookup returns CDR1 KGHSH and CDR2 LQKENI. Germline trimming cut 6 bases from V and 5 bases from J; bases unmatched to any gene: 5. CDR3 nucleotides: TGTGCCAGCTCGCTGGACAGGGAGACTGAAGCTTTCTTT. Translation: CASSLDRETEAFF.

The chain couples TRBV27 to TRBJ2-1; maybe TRBD1 (6 bases). The CDR3 totals 17 residues. The germline gives CDR1 MNHEY, CDR2 SMNVEV (reference sequence). V gave up 3 bases and J gave up 3 bases, with 18 bases separating them. The CDR3 DNA sequence: TGTGCCAGCAGTTTCGCCCTCAACAGGGTTGACTACAATGAGCAGTTCTTC. Amino acids: CASSFALNRVDYNEQFF.

A single count supports this clone. The genes are TRBV5-1 and TRBJ1-6; 9 nucleotides match TRBD1. J was trimmed by 5 bases and V by 4 bases; bases with no gene match: 4. Germline V gene lookup returns CDR1 SGHRS and CDR2 YFSETQ. This CDR3 spans 15 amino acids. CDR3 sequence: CASSLGQGDNSPLHF. CDR3 sequence (DNA): TGCGCCAGCAGCCTGGGACAGGGCGATAATTCACCCCTCCACTTT. The complete variable domain, with remaining parts taken from reference TRBV5-1 and TRBJ1-6, reads KAGVTQTPRYLIKTRGQQVTLSCSPISGHRSVSWYQQTPGQGLQFLFEYFSETQRNKGNFPGRFSGRQFSNSRSEMNVSTLELGDSALYLCASSLGQGDNSPLHFGNGTRLTVT.

This sequence joins TRBV18 and TRBJ2-6; a weak D match, TRBD1 (5 bases). From germline, CDR1 is KGHSH and CDR2 LQKENI. CDR3 length: 18 amino acids. Trimming left V 5 bases short and J 5 bases short, with 22 bases between. CDR3 DNA sequence: TGTGCCAGCTCATTTAACGAGGACATTTACAGTCGGGCCAACGTCCTGACTTTC. Protein: CASSFNEDIYSRANVLTF.

The chain has TRBV29-1 and TRBJ2-1, with TRBD2 matching 15 bases. The ends lost 3 bases at V and 10 bases at J; junction bases unmatched: 13. The CDR3 totals 17 residues. Germline V gives CDR1 SQVTM, CDR2 ANQGSEA. The CDR3 is CSVDGTSGGTRAREQFF. The CDR3 bases are TGCAGCGTTGACGGGACTAGCGGGGGGACGAGAGCGAGGGAGCAGTTCTTC.

The CDR3 sequence: CATRLGGGIYGYTF. The CDR3 DNA is TGTGCCACTCGCTTAGGGGGGGGGATCTATGGCTACACCTTC. The rearrangement uses TRBV15 and TRBJ1-2, with D possibly matching TRBD1 (6 bases). Germline V gene data show CDR1 as LNHNV and CDR2 as YYDKDF (reference sequence). This CDR3 region has 14 residues. Trimming stripped 9 bases from V and 4 bases from J, with 18 bases between.

The chain employs TRBV2 and TRBJ2-2; TRBD1 might be the D (6 bases). Germline V gene data show CDR1 as SNHLY and CDR2 as FYNNEI. V lost 10 bases and J 4 bases, leaving 13 bases between the germline ends. This CDR3 contains 13 residues. CDR3 DNA: TGTGCCACCAGGGACACTCCCACCGGGGAGCTGTTTTTT. Its translation: CATRDTPTGELFF.

The chain has TRBV6-5 and TRBJ1-2; no firm D call. Germline CDR1 is MNHEY and CDR2 is SVGAGI. The V end lost 6 bases, the J end lost 8 bases, and 19 bases lay between the germline ends. The CDR3 is 14 amino acids. CDR3 loop: CASRPGFPLGGYTF. CDR3 nucleotides: TGTGCCAGCAGACCCGGCTTCCCCCTCGGCGGCTACACCTTC.

The genes are TRBV11-3 and TRBJ2-7; D is unresolved. The germline CDR1 and CDR2 sequences are SGHNT and YENEEA. This CDR3 spans 14 amino acids. V lost 3 bases, J lost 3 bases, and 12 bases lay in between. The CDR3 DNA sequence: TGTGCCAGCAGCTTGGCGAAGGCTGTCTACGAGCAGTACTTC. Its protein product is CASSLAKAVYEQYF. The full variable domain, rest sourced from reference TRBV11-3 and TRBJ2-7, is EAGVVQSPRYKIIEKKQPVAFWCNPISGHNTLYWYLQNLGQGPELLIRYENEEAVDDSQLPKDRFSAERLKGVDSTLKIQPAELGDSAVYLCASSLAKAVYEQYFGPGTRLTVT.

The V gene is TRBV15, the J gene TRBJ2-5; 10 bases map to TRBD1. The DNA end favors TRBJ2-7, so the J call may be wrong. The CDR3 spans 18 residues. Germline CDR1 reads LNHNV; CDR2 reads YYDKDF (reference sequence). CDR3 nucleotide sequence: TGTGCCACCAGCCCCCGGGACAGGGGAGTGGGTTTAACCTACGAGCAGTACTTC. This sequence encodes CATSPRDRGVGLTYEQYF.

The CDR3 protein is CASNYNYNEQFF. The CDR3 coding sequence is TGTGCCAGCAATTACAATTACAATGAGCAGTTCTTC. The chain employs TRBV7-9 and TRBJ2-1; D is unclear. Trimming cost V 7 bases and J 4 bases, with 8 bases left between them. The CDR3 covers 12 residues. From germline, CDR1 is SEHNR and CDR2 FQNEAQ (reference sequence).

This clone was seen once. J is TRBJ2-2 and V is TRBV9, with 8 bases that match TRBD1. The CDR3 extends over 15 amino acids. With 3 bases clipped from V and 7 bases from J, the junction kept 8 bases outside the gene matches. Germline V gene data show CDR1 as SGDLS and CDR2 as YYNGEE. The CDR3 DNA reads as TGTGCCAGCAGCGAGGGGGACAGGCCTCTCGGGGAGCTGTTTTTT. Amino acids: CASSEGDRPLGELFF.

This sequence joins TRBV30 and TRBJ1-1; D remains ambiguous. CDR1 is GTSNPN, CDR2 SVGIG, per germline (reference sequence). Trimming shortened V by 0 bases and J by 7 bases, and 15 bases separated the two germline ends. CDR3 length: 14 amino acids. CDR3 loop: CAWSVASSKSEAFF. The CDR3 DNA sequence: TGTGCCTGGAGTGTAGCCAGCTCCAAGAGTGAAGCTTTCTTT.

The CDR3 region is CASSLGEGFSGANVLTF. The CDR3 DNA sequence: TGTGCCAGCAGCTTGGGGGAGGGCTTCTCTGGGGCCAACGTCCTGACTTTC. The J gene is TRBJ2-6, the V gene TRBV5-6, with 7 bases that match TRBD2. CDR1 and CDR2 (germline): SGHDT, YYEEEE. The V and J ends lost 0 bases and 0 bases, in that order; junction bases with no gene match: 3. The CDR3 totals 17 residues.

A single count supports this clone. V and J are TRBV19 and TRBJ1-2, with unresolved D. Germline loops: CDR1 LNHDA, CDR2 SQIVND (reference sequence). V was trimmed by 8 bases and J by 7 bases, leaving 20 bases between them. This CDR3 contains 14 residues. CDR3 DNA: TGTGCCAGTGCGTCTGTATACGGGGATTTTGGCTACACCTTC. Encoded protein: CASASVYGDFGYTF.

The chain recombines TRBV7-2 with TRBJ1-3; TRBD1 matches at 7 bases. Trimming removed 3 bases from V and 4 bases from J; junction bases left unmatched: 3. Per germline, CDR1 SGHTA and CDR2 FQGNSA. This CDR3 has 14 residues. CDR3 DNA sequence: TGTGCCAGCAGCTTGGGGACAGTGGGAAACACCATATATTTT. Translated: CASSLGTVGNTIYF.

The chain is built from TRBV6-1 and TRBJ2-3; D call uncertain. Trimming cost V 0 bases and J 6 bases, with 10 bases left between them. Germline V lookup: CDR1 MNHNS, CDR2 SASEGT. The CDR3 consists of 14 residues. The CDR3 loop reads CASSEALRVDTQYF. The CDR3 DNA is TGTGCCAGCAGTGAAGCGTTACGGGTCGATACGCAGTATTTT.

The chain combines TRBV7-6 with TRBJ2-5, with 9 bases lining up with TRBD2. The V gene end was trimmed by 1 base and the J gene end by 5 bases; junction bases not matched to a gene: 5. CDR1 is SGHVS and CDR2 is FNYEAQ in the germline V gene. The CDR3 runs to 15 residues. The CDR3 loop is CASSLVLAGLETQYF. CDR3 nucleotides: TGTGCCAGCAGCTTAGTACTAGCGGGTTTGGAGACCCAGTACTTC.

V gene TRBV9 combines with J gene TRBJ2-7; D may be TRBD1 or TRBD2 (6 bases each). Germline V lookup: CDR1 SGDLS, CDR2 YYNGEE. V lost 3 bases to trimming and J lost 5 bases, with 15 bases between them. The CDR3 has 14 residues. DNA of the CDR3: TGTGCCAGCAGCGCTCATTCAGGGGAGGACGAGCAGTACTTC. Amino acid sequence: CASSAHSGEDEQYF.

The J gene is TRBJ1-1, the V gene TRBV9; possibly TRBD1 for D (5 bases). The CDR3 spans 13 residues. CDR1 and CDR2 (germline): SGDLS, YYNGEE. The germline V and J ends were trimmed by 5 bases and 7 bases, with 15 bases remaining between them. The CDR3 nucleotides read TGTGCCAGCAGTGGTGGTTCAGGGCTTGAAGCTTTCTTT. Amino acids: CASSGGSGLEAFF. The full variable domain, in which reference TRBV9 and TRBJ1-1 provide the parts outside the CDR3, is DSGVTQTPKHLITATGQRVTLRCSPRSGDLSVYWYQQSLDQGLQFLIQYYNGEERAKGNILERFSAQQFPDLHSELNLSSLELGDSALYFCASSGGSGLEAFFGQGTRLTVV.

The rearrangement uses TRBV5-8 and TRBJ2-3, with 11 bases identical to TRBD2. The length of the CDR3 is 15 residues. The V and J ends lost 3 bases and 2 bases, in that order; junction bases with no gene match: 2. Germline V gives CDR1 SGHTS, CDR2 YDEGEE. CDR3 DNA sequence: TGTGCCAGCAGCTGGGGACTAGCGGACACAGATACGCAGTATTTT. Encoded protein: CASSWGLADTDTQYF.

This clone was recorded only once. This chain joins TRBV5-4 and TRBJ2-7, with 7 bases lining up with TRBD1. This CDR3 is 14 amino acids long. Germline trimming cut 2 bases from V and 7 bases from J; bases unmatched to any gene: 9. The germline V gene encodes CDR1 SGHNT and CDR2 YYREEE (reference sequence). The CDR3 bases are TGTGCCAGCAGCTTCGGACAGGCGCTGGGGGAGCAGTACTTC. Protein: CASSFGQALGEQYF.

This clone was observed once. This chain links TRBV5-6 with TRBJ2-7, with D unresolved. The CDR3 has 13 amino acids. CDR1 is SGHDT and CDR2 is YYEEEE in the germline V gene. Trimming stripped 4 bases from V and 3 bases from J, with 11 bases between. CDR3 sequence reads: CASSQDRIYEQYF. CDR3 nucleotide sequence: TGTGCCAGCAGCCAGGACCGAATCTACGAGCAGTACTTC.